The 28 T cell receptor beta chains reported below all come from one sample, sequenced in a study of OX40 agonist ivuxolimab in advanced cancers. Measured with immunoSEQ multiplex PCR; TCRdb has only the in-frame clones, and not every one. The top ten hold approximately 10% of the sample, which has more than 70,000 clones, 89% seen once. The specimen comprised CD4+ or CD8+ T cells sorted from blood, sampled in a trial of the OX40 agonist ivuxolimab. These receptor sequences come from an adult with an advanced solid tumor such as melanoma, head and neck, liver or kidney cancer.

This rearrangement joins TRBV7-2 to TRBJ1-2, with TRBD1 matching over 8 bases. The CDR3 sequence is 14 residues long. The V and J ends lost 4 bases and 8 bases, in that order; junction bases with no gene match: 9. The V gene's germline CDR1 is SGHTA and CDR2 FQGNSA. Here the CDR3 DNA reads TGTGCCAGCAGCTCAACCAGGGGGCGCGGCGGCTACACCTTC. This translates into CASSSTRGRGGYTF.

This clone was recorded a few times. This chain connects TRBV5-1 to TRBJ2-7; 9 bases line up with TRBD1. The CDR3 is 15 amino acids. The J segment lost 7 bases and the V segment lost 0 bases, leaving 8 bases of the junction unmatched. Germline CDR1 is SGHRS and CDR2 is YFSETQ. The CDR3 DNA reads as TGCGCCAGCAGCTTGGGCGGGACAGGGTTTCGAGAGCAGTACTTC. This sequence encodes CASSLGGTGFREQYF. The full variable domain, its missing parts supplied by reference TRBV5-1 and TRBJ2-7, is KAGVTQTPRYLIKTRGQQVTLSCSPISGHRSVSWYQQTPGQGLQFLFEYFSETQRNKGNFPGRFSGRQFSNSRSEMNVSTLELGDSALYLCASSLGGTGFREQYFGPGTRLTVT.

This sequence joins TRBV11-3 and TRBJ2-5; 7 nucleotides match TRBD1. The DNA matches TRBJ2-7 better at its end, which makes the J call doubtful. In germline, CDR1 is SGHNT, CDR2 YENEEA. The CDR3 extends over 15 amino acids. CDR3 sequence reads: CASGWIQGLSYEQYF. The CDR3 DNA is TGTGCCAGCGGGTGGATACAGGGGTTATCCTACGAGCAGTACTTC.

The V gene is TRBV28, the J gene TRBJ2-7; 9 positions agree with TRBD1. The CDR3 totals 18 residues. Trimming removed 6 bases from V and 7 bases from J; junction bases left unmatched: 22. Per the germline V gene, CDR1 is MDHEN and CDR2 is SYDVKM. The CDR3 loop reads CASSILIGFGTGSEEQYF. The CDR3 region has the DNA TGTGCCAGCAGCATCCTAATCGGTTTCGGGACAGGGTCGGAAGAGCAGTACTTC.

This chain joins TRBV2 and TRBJ2-1, with D perhaps matching TRBD1 (6 bases). Between the trimmed V and J ends, which lost 5 bases and 8 bases, there was a span of 19 bases. Germline V gene sequence: CDR1 SNHLY, CDR2 FYNNEI. CDR3 size: 15 residues. The CDR3 DNA reads TGTGCCAGCAGTCAGGGGCTGTCCGCGGGCGATGAGCAGTTCTTC. This codes for CASSQGLSAGDEQFF.

V and J are TRBV27 and TRBJ2-7, with 7 bases lining up with TRBD2. V dropped 7 bases and J dropped 2; count of bases not matched to a gene: 8. CDR3 length equals 14 residues. CDR1 and CDR2 from the germline V gene are MNHEY and SMNVEV (reference sequence). The CDR3 sequence: CASKGQRGAYEQYF. Written as DNA, the CDR3 is TGTGCCAGCAAAGGGCAGCGGGGAGCCTACGAGCAGTACTTC.

V usage is TRBV18 and J usage is TRBJ2-7; D is perhaps TRBD1 (6 bases). Germline CDR1 reads KGHSH; CDR2 reads LQKENI. This CDR3 spans 13 amino acids. V lost 5 bases and J lost 7, with 15 bases in between. The CDR3 sequence: CASSADRMREQYF. CDR3 nucleotide sequence: TGTGCCAGCTCAGCGGACAGAATGAGGGAGCAGTACTTC.

The chain carries TRBV11-2 and TRBJ2-5, with 12 nucleotides matching TRBD2. The last part of the DNA fits TRBJ2-7 better; the J call may be wrong. Germline V gene sequence: CDR1 SGHAT, CDR2 FQNNGV. The CDR3 contains 16 residues. Written as DNA, the CDR3 is TGTGCCAGCAGCCTGTCCGGACTAGCGGGGTACTACGAGCAGTACTTC. Protein sequence: CASSLSGLAGYYEQYF.

The chain has TRBV11-1 and TRBJ2-5; possible D gene TRBD2, 6 bases. The CDR3 sequence is 17 residues long. Germline-derived CDR1 and CDR2 are SGHAT and FQDESV (reference sequence). V shed 2 bases and J shed 3 bases, with 19 bases lying between them. CDR3 sequence reads: CASSLRLPGVPKETQYF. CDR3 DNA sequence: TGTGCCAGCAGCTTACGCCTACCGGGAGTTCCGAAAGAGACCCAGTACTTC.

This clone was detected a few times. The rearrangement links TRBV6-1 to TRBJ2-7; a weak D match, TRBD2 (5 bases). The CDR3 contains 13 residues. Germline lookup yields CDR1 MNHNS and CDR2 SASEGT. Trimming left V 2 bases short and J 1 base short, with 6 bases between. CDR3 nucleotide sequence: TGTGCCAGCAGTGAACGACTATCCTACGAGCAGTACTTC. Residues: CASSERLSYEQYF.

This clone was picked up one time. The chain joins TRBV9 to TRBJ2-5; 7 positions agree with TRBD2. J gave up 6 bases and V 3 bases, and 5 bases lay outside the gene matches. This CDR3 comprises 13 residues. Germline V gene lookup returns CDR1 SGDLS and CDR2 YYNGEE. The CDR3 sequence is CASSAGTIQTQYF. CDR3 in DNA: TGTGCCAGCAGCGCCGGGACTATCCAGACCCAGTACTTC. The whole variable domain, remainder taken from reference TRBV9 and TRBJ2-5, is DSGVTQTPKHLITATGQRVTLRCSPRSGDLSVYWYQQSLDQGLQFLIQYYNGEERAKGNILERFSAQQFPDLHSELNLSSLELGDSALYFCASSAGTIQTQYFGPGTRLLVL.

The V call is TRBV2, the J call TRBJ2-7; 9 bases match TRBD1. J lost 4 bases, V lost 5 bases, and 9 bases had no gene match. Germline V gives CDR1 SNHLY, CDR2 FYNNEI. The CDR3 is 15 residues long. CDR3 nucleotide sequence: TGTGCCAGCAGTACACAGGACAGGGGTCTATACGAGCAGTACTTC. Translating gives CASSTQDRGLYEQYF.

The chain uses TRBV6-1 and TRBJ2-5; TRBD2 is a possible D gene (5 bases). Germline V gene sequence: CDR1 MNHNS, CDR2 SASEGT. The V end lost 7 bases, the J end lost 0 bases, and 15 bases lay between the germline ends. The CDR3 covers 15 residues. In DNA form, the CDR3 reads TGTGCCAGCACCGACCGGGGTGGGTACCAAGAGACCCAGTACTTC. It encodes CASTDRGGYQETQYF.

This chain joins TRBV7-6 and TRBJ2-3; 8 nucleotides agree with TRBD1. V dropped 4 bases and J dropped 4; count of bases not matched to a gene: 10. CDR3 size: 16 residues. Per germline, CDR1 SGHVS and CDR2 FNYEAQ. CDR3 sequence (DNA): TGTGCCAGCAGCTCCCGTAGGACAGGGATTTCAGATACGCAGTATTTT. This encodes CASSSRRTGISDTQYF.

J is TRBJ2-2 and V is TRBV19; D not certain. Trimming left V 4 bases short and J 5 bases short, with 14 bases between. The CDR3 sequence is 15 residues long. Looked up from germline, CDR1 is LNHDA and CDR2 is SQIVND (reference sequence). CDR3 DNA sequence: TGTGCCAGTAGTAAGACCTCGACGGGTACCGGGGAGCTGTTTTTT. Amino acid sequence: CASSKTSTGTGELFF. The variable domain in full, completed from reference TRBV19 and TRBJ2-2, reads DGGITQSPKYLFRKEGQNVTLSCEQNLNHDAMYWYRQDPGQGLRLIYYSQIVNDFQKGDIAEGYSVSREKKESFPLTVTSAQKNPTAFYLCASSKTSTGTGELFFGEGSRLTVL.

The chain has TRBV6-1 and TRBJ1-2, with TRBD1 identical over 7 bases. V lost 5 bases to trimming and J lost 4 bases; unmatched junction nucleotides: 7. The CDR3 is 14 residues long. Germline CDR1 is MNHNS and CDR2 is SASEGT. The CDR3 sequence is CASSPRQGRYGYTF. The CDR3 coding sequence is TGTGCCAGCAGTCCCCGACAGGGCCGCTATGGCTACACCTTC.

This clone was counted between two and nine times. This sequence joins TRBV5-1 and TRBJ2-2; D might be TRBD2 (8 bases). The CDR3 is made up of 15 amino acids. From germline, CDR1 is SGHRS and CDR2 YFSETQ. The V end lost 7 bases, the J end lost 5 bases, and 18 bases lay between the germline ends. In DNA, the CDR3 is TGCGCCAGCTTCAGGGGGACTAGTTTAACCGGGGAGCTGTTTTTT. Translating it yields CASFRGTSLTGELFF.

The chain carries TRBV19 and TRBJ1-1; D is uncertain. The CDR3 length is 14 residues. CDR1 is LNHDA, CDR2 SQIVND, per germline (reference sequence). V lost 3 bases, J lost 3 bases, and 11 bases lay in between. The CDR3 loop reads CASSIGRSDTEAFF. The CDR3 nucleotides read TGTGCCAGTAGTATCGGGAGATCAGACACTGAAGCTTTCTTT.

This sequence joins TRBV6-4 and TRBJ2-1; TRBD2 is a possible D gene (6 bases). V was clipped by 4 bases and J by 2 bases, with 6 bases between them. The germline gives CDR1 MRHNA, CDR2 SNTAGT. The CDR3 has 13 amino acids. CDR3: CASSGGAYNEQFF. DNA of the CDR3: TGTGCCAGCAGTGGGGGGGCCTACAATGAGCAGTTCTTC.

This chain joins TRBV6-6 and TRBJ2-2; D is possibly TRBD1 (6 bases). CDR1 MNHNY and CDR2 SVGAGI come from the germline V gene (reference sequence). CDR3 length equals 16 residues. V shed 6 bases and J shed 5 bases, with 19 bases lying between them. CDR3 residues: CASSQTQGLGTGELFF. The CDR3 DNA follows: TGTGCCAGCAGCCAAACCCAGGGGTTGGGGACCGGGGAGCTGTTTTTT.

This chain uses TRBV6-1 with TRBJ2-3; D is tentatively TRBD1 or TRBD2 (6 bases each). The ends were cut back, 7 bases at V and 5 bases at J, with 16 bases in the middle. Germline CDR1 MNHNS, CDR2 SASEGT. CDR3 size: 14 residues. The CDR3 coding sequence is TGTGCCAGCACAAGGGGCAGGGGAGGAGATACGCAGTATTTT. This gives the protein CASTRGRGGDTQYF.

CDR3 region: CASSKATGPAAYEQYF. The CDR3, as DNA: TGTGCCAGCAGCAAAGCTACCGGCCCGGCGGCCTACGAGCAGTACTTC. The chain recombines TRBV21-1 with TRBJ2-7; the D segment call TRBD2 is taken from the table without a DNA check. TRBV21-1 is a recognized pseudogene. CDR3 length: 16 amino acids.

V and J are TRBV18 and TRBJ1-2; the match to TRBD1 covers 8 bases. Germline values: CDR1 KGHSH, CDR2 LQKENI. V was pared by 2 bases and J by 6 bases, with 8 bases of the junction left unmatched. This CDR3 comprises 15 residues. The CDR3, as DNA: TGTGCCAGCTCACCAGGAAATACAGGGGGTGATGGCTACACCTTC. It specifies CASSPGNTGGDGYTF.

The table lists this clone with a count of one. The genes are TRBV7-6 and TRBJ2-2; D possibly matches TRBD1 or TRBD2 (5 bases each). Germline V gives CDR1 SGHVS, CDR2 FNYEAQ. V shed 7 bases and J shed 4 bases, with 13 bases lying between them. The CDR3 consists of 14 residues. The CDR3 spells CASTRDPSTGELFF. The CDR3 DNA sequence: TGTGCCAGCACCCGGGACCCTAGCACCGGGGAGCTGTTTTTT.

The rearrangement uses TRBV19 and TRBJ2-1; TRBD1 agrees at 9 bases. The CDR3 spans 17 residues. V dropped 6 bases and J dropped 2; count of bases not matched to a gene: 11. CDR1 LNHDA and CDR2 SQIVND come from the germline V gene (reference sequence). In DNA, the CDR3 is TGTGCCAGTAGCTCAAACCCCGGGACAGGGCCCTACAATGAGCAGTTCTTC. This gives the protein CASSSNPGTGPYNEQFF. Based on the CDR3 plus reference TRBV19 and TRBJ2-1, the full variable domain is DGGITQSPKYLFRKEGQNVTLSCEQNLNHDAMYWYRQDPGQGLRLIYYSQIVNDFQKGDIAEGYSVSREKKESFPLTVTSAQKNPTAFYLCASSSNPGTGPYNEQFFGPGTRLTVL.

The V call is TRBV5-1, the J call TRBJ1-1; D perhaps matches TRBD1 (6 bases). The V gene lost 4 bases and the J gene lost 1 base, with 8 bases spanning the gap. Germline CDR1 and CDR2: SGHRS and YFSETQ. The CDR3 has 13 residues. The chain's CDR3 is CASSRGQNTEAFF. In DNA form, the CDR3 reads TGCGCCAGCAGCAGGGGACAGAACACTGAAGCTTTCTTT.

The chain carries TRBV7-9 and TRBJ2-2; no clear D. Germline V gene lookup returns CDR1 SEHNR and CDR2 FQNEAQ (reference sequence). The CDR3 totals 15 residues. Trimming cost V 5 bases and J 2 bases, with 12 bases left between them. CDR3 protein: CASSRYGSNTGELFF. CDR3 DNA: TGTGCCAGCAGCCGCTACGGGTCAAACACCGGGGAGCTGTTTTTT. Full variable domain (missing parts from reference TRBV7-9 and TRBJ2-2): DTGVSQNPRHKITKRGQNVTFRCDPISEHNRLYWYRQTLGQGPEFLTYFQNEAQLEKSRLLSDRFSAERPKGSFSTLEIQRTEQGDSAMYLCASSRYGSNTGELFFGEGSRLTVL.

The chain has TRBV19 and TRBJ2-5, with D uncertain. Germline loops: CDR1 LNHDA, CDR2 SQIVND (reference sequence). V lost 5 bases to trimming and J lost 2 bases, with 6 bases between them. This CDR3 spans 12 amino acids. CDR3 sequence: CASSSQQETQYF. The CDR3, as DNA: TGTGCCAGTAGTTCCCAACAAGAGACCCAGTACTTC.